What follows are 17 T cell receptor beta chains derived from one specimen sequenced in a study of blood T cell repertoires in COVID-19. This table comes from immunoSEQ multiplex PCR, and its TCRdb copy is limited to in-frame clones, with some not included. The sample has roughly 240,000 clones, more than 70% seen once. The specimen was peripheral blood. The receptors derive from an elderly woman with COVID-19, enrolled during active disease.

The CDR3 loop reads CATSREGREAFF. CDR3 DNA sequence: TGTGCCACCAGCAGAGAGGGGCGTGAAGCTTTCTTT. J is TRBJ1-1 and V is TRBV15, with D possibly being TRBD1 (5 bases). The V gene's germline CDR1 is LNHNV and CDR2 YYDKDF (reference sequence). The CDR3 is 12 residues long. The germline V and J ends were trimmed by 0 bases and 7 bases, with 6 bases remaining between them.

The chain uses TRBV28 and TRBJ1-4; D is undetermined. Trimming removed 2 bases from V and 7 bases from J, with 11 bases in between. Germline CDR1 MDHEN, CDR2 SYDVKM. The CDR3 covers 14 residues. In DNA form, the CDR3 reads TGTGCCAGCAGTTTAGCCCAGGCGAGTGAAAAACTGTTTTTT. Residues: CASSLAQASEKLFF.

V gene TRBV7-2 combines with J gene TRBJ1-5, with D unclear. This CDR3 comprises 13 residues. V dropped 2 bases and J dropped 5 bases, with 7 bases sitting between them. CDR1 SGHTA and CDR2 FQGNSA come from the germline V gene. The CDR3 reads CASSLIVDQPQHF. As DNA, the CDR3 is TGTGCCAGCAGCTTAATCGTAGATCAGCCCCAGCATTTT.

The gene calls are TRBV5-1 and TRBJ2-3, with 15 positions matching TRBD2. Germline values: CDR1 SGHRS, CDR2 YFSETQ. This CDR3 contains 17 residues. The trim removed 3 bases at V and 3 bases at J, leaving 5 bases unmatched. The CDR3 sequence is CASSSRTSGGATDTQYF. For the CDR3, the DNA is TGCGCCAGCAGCTCCCGGACTAGCGGGGGGGCGACAGATACGCAGTATTTT.

This sequence joins TRBV29-1 and TRBJ1-1, with 7 bases that match TRBD1. The CDR3 consists of 14 residues. The V gene's germline CDR1 is SQVTM and CDR2 ANQGSEA. J gave up 4 bases and V 7 bases, and 12 bases lay outside the gene matches. CDR3 amino acids: CSASITNRGTEAFF. CDR3 in DNA: TGCAGCGCCTCTATTACGAACAGGGGCACTGAAGCTTTCTTT. Variable domain in full (rest from reference TRBV29-1 and TRBJ1-1): SAVISQKPSRDICQRGTSLTIQCQVDSQVTMMFWYRQQPGQSLTLIATANQGSEATYESGFVIDKFPISRPNLTFSTLTVSNMSPEDSSIYLCSASITNRGTEAFFGQGTRLTVV.

On this clone: The same CDR3 arises from other DNA sequences in this sample as well. The chain uses TRBV28 and TRBJ1-2, with a tentative D call TRBD1 (5 bases). CDR1 MDHEN and CDR2 SYDVKM come from the germline V gene. V lost 5 bases and J 8 bases, leaving 12 bases between the germline ends. The CDR3 has 12 residues. This CDR3 reads CASSLSGYGYTF. CDR3 sequence (DNA): TGTGCCAGCAGTCTATCAGGGTACGGCTACACCTTC.

The chain couples TRBV28 to TRBJ2-7; 11 bases are a match to TRBD2. Trimming removed 11 bases from V and 0 bases from J; junction bases left unmatched: 12. Per the germline V gene, CDR1 is MDHEN and CDR2 is SYDVKM. This CDR3 has 16 amino acids. CDR3 residues: CAGSTSGGTHSYEQYF. The DNA of the CDR3 is TGTGCCGGAAGCACTAGCGGGGGAACCCACTCCTACGAGCAGTACTTC.

The rearrangement joins TRBV5-4 to TRBJ2-5; maybe TRBD1 (6 bases). The ends were cut back, 4 bases at V and 5 bases at J, with 12 bases in the middle. The germline CDR1 and CDR2 sequences are SGHNT and YYREEE (reference sequence). This CDR3 is built from 13 residues. This CDR3 is CASSPGHGETQYF. Here the CDR3 DNA reads TGTGCCAGCAGCCCGGGACATGGGGAGACCCAGTACTTC.

This chain connects TRBV7-7 to TRBJ2-1; 11 nucleotides match TRBD2. Trimming took 5 bases from V and 6 from J; bases not matched to a gene: 12. CDR1 is SSHAT and CDR2 is FNYEAQ in the germline V gene (reference sequence). The length of the CDR3 is 17 residues. The CDR3 protein is CASSRLAGSNSANEQFF. CDR3 sequence (DNA): TGTGCCAGCAGCCGACTAGCGGGGAGCAACTCGGCCAATGAGCAGTTCTTC.

V is TRBV19 and J is TRBJ1-1, with D perhaps TRBD1 (6 bases). Germline CDR1 reads LNHDA; CDR2 reads SQIVND (reference sequence). The CDR3 is 14 amino acids. Deletions cut 5 bases from V and 1 base from J, with 11 bases between. The CDR3: CASSYTGPNTEAFF. The DNA for the CDR3 is TGTGCCAGTAGTTACACAGGGCCGAACACTGAAGCTTTCTTT.

CDR3 coding DNA: TGCGCCAGCAGCCCAACGGGACAGGAGAATTCACCCCTCCACTTT. As protein: CASSPTGQENSPLHF. J is TRBJ1-6 and V is TRBV5-1; 8 bases agree with TRBD1. The germline CDR1 and CDR2 sequences are SGHRS and YFSETQ. The CDR3 contains 15 residues. V shed 4 bases and J 7 bases; nucleotides not matched to a gene: 7. The entire variable domain, with the rest obtained from reference TRBV5-1 and TRBJ1-6, is as follows: KAGVTQTPRYLIKTRGQQVTLSCSPISGHRSVSWYQQTPGQGLQFLFEYFSETQRNKGNFPGRFSGRQFSNSRSEMNVSTLELGDSALYLCASSPTGQENSPLHFGNGTRLTVT.

This clone has just one count. The chain is built from TRBV4-1 and TRBJ2-1, with 12 bases fitting TRBD1. The CDR3 contains 21 residues. V gave up 2 bases and J gave up 0 bases; unmatched junction bases: 14. Germline values: CDR1 MGHRA, CDR2 YSYEKL. This chain's CDR3 is CASSQILTGTGGLDSYNEQFF. In nucleotides, the CDR3 is TGCGCCAGCAGCCAAATCTTAACCGGGACAGGGGGCCTAGACTCCTACAATGAGCAGTTCTTC.

This clone appeared once. The genes are TRBV11-2 and TRBJ1-5; 8 nucleotides agree with TRBD1. The germline CDR1 and CDR2 sequences are SGHAT and FQNNGV. The CDR3 is made up of 13 amino acids. With 8 bases clipped from V and 4 bases from J, the junction kept 4 bases outside the gene matches. CDR3 sequence (DNA): TGTGCCAGCGGGGGACAGGTGAATCAGCCCCAGCATTTT. This encodes CASGGQVNQPQHF.

This clone was seen just once. This chain uses TRBV5-1 with TRBJ2-4; 9 positions match TRBD1. Losses at the gene ends were 0 bases for V and 6 bases for J; bases not matched to a gene: 1. Germline V CDR1 and CDR2: SGHRS, YFSETQ. This CDR3 is 14 amino acids long. Here the CDR3 DNA reads TGCGCCAGCAGCTTGGGGACAGGGGCAAACATTCAGTACTTC. Its translation: CASSLGTGANIQYF. Complete variable domain (other parts from reference TRBV5-1 and TRBJ2-4): KAGVTQTPRYLIKTRGQQVTLSCSPISGHRSVSWYQQTPGQGLQFLFEYFSETQRNKGNFPGRFSGRQFSNSRSEMNVSTLELGDSALYLCASSLGTGANIQYFGAGTRLSVL.

The chain recombines TRBV4-1 with TRBJ2-1; 14 bases line up with TRBD2. J gave up 0 bases and V 4 bases, and 14 bases lay outside the gene matches. Germline assignment: CDR1 MGHRA and CDR2 YSYEKL. The CDR3 loop spans 21 amino acids. CDR3 DNA: TGCGCCAGCAGCCCCCACCTCGGGACTAGCGGGGGTACAAGCTCCTACAATGAGCAGTTCTTC. This gives the protein CASSPHLGTSGGTSSYNEQFF.

The chain uses TRBV5-1 and TRBJ2-5; weak D call: TRBD1 (6 bases). The ends were cut back, 2 bases at V and 4 bases at J, with 12 bases in the middle. Germline V gene lookup returns CDR1 SGHRS and CDR2 YFSETQ. The CDR3 spans 14 residues. CDR3: CASSFGGLGETQYF. The DNA of the CDR3 is TGCGCCAGCAGCTTTGGGGGCCTAGGAGAGACCCAGTACTTC. Complete variable domain (other parts from reference TRBV5-1 and TRBJ2-5): KAGVTQTPRYLIKTRGQQVTLSCSPISGHRSVSWYQQTPGQGLQFLFEYFSETQRNKGNFPGRFSGRQFSNSRSEMNVSTLELGDSALYLCASSFGGLGETQYFGPGTRLLVL.

The rearrangement links TRBV5-4 to TRBJ1-1, with 8 positions matching TRBD1. The ends lost 4 bases at V and 5 bases at J; junction bases unmatched: 13. The germline V gene has CDR1 SGHNT and CDR2 YYREEE (reference sequence). CDR3 length: 16 amino acids. The CDR3 bases are TGTGCCAGCAGCCAAGTGACAGGACAGGGAGGGACTGAAGCTTTCTTT. It yields the protein CASSQVTGQGGTEAFF.